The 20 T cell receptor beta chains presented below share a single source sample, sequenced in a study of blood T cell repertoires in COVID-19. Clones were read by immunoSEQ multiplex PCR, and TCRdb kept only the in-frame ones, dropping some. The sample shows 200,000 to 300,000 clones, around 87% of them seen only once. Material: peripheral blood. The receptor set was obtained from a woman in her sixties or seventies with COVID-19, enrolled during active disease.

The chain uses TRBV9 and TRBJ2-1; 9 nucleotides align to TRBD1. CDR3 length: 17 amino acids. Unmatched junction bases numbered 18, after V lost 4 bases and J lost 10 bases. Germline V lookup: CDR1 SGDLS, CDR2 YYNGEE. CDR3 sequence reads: CASSTSRDRATRGEQFF. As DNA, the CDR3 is TGTGCCAGCAGCACTAGTCGGGACAGGGCAACTAGGGGAGAGCAGTTCTTC.

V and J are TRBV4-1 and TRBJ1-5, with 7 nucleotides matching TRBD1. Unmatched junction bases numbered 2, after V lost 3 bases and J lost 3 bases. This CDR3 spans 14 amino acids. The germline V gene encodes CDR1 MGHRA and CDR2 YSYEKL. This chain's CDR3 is CASSHTGVNQPQHF. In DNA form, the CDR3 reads TGCGCCAGCAGCCACACAGGGGTCAATCAGCCCCAGCATTTT.

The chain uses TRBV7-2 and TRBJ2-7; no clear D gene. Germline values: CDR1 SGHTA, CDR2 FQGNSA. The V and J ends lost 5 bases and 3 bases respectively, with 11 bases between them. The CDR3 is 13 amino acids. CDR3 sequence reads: CASSGEVGYEQYF. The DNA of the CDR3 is TGTGCCAGCAGCGGCGAGGTGGGCTACGAGCAGTACTTC.

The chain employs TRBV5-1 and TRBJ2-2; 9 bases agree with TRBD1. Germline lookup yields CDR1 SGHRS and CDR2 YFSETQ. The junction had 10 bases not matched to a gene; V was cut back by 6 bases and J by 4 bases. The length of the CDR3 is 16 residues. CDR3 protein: CASTSAGTGITGELFF. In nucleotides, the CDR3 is TGCGCCAGCACCTCTGCCGGGACAGGGATCACCGGGGAGCTGTTTTTT.

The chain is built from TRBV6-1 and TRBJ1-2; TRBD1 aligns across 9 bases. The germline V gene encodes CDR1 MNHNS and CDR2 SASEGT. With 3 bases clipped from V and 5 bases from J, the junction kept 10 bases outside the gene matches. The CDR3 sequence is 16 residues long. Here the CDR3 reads CASSDPVGQGKYGYTF. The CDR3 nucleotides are TGTGCCAGCAGTGACCCCGTTGGACAGGGGAAGTATGGCTACACCTTC.

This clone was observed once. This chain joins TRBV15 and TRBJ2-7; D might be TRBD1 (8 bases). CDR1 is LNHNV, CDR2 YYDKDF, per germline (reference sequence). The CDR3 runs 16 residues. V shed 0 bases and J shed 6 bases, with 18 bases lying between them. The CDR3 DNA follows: TGTGCCACCAGCAGAGATAGGGGGGGGACAGGTCTCGAGCAGTACTTC. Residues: CATSRDRGGTGLEQYF. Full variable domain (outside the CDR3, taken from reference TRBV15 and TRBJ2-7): DAMVIQNPRYQVTQFGKPVTLSCSQTLNHNVMYWYQQKSSQAPKLLFHYYDKDFNNEADTPDNFQSRRPNTSFCFLDIRSPGLGDTAMYLCATSRDRGGTGLEQYFGPGTRLTVT.

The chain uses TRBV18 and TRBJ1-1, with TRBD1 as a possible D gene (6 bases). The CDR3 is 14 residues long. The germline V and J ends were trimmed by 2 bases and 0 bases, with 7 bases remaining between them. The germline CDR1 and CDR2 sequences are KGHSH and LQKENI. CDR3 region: CASSPAGVNTEAFF. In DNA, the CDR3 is TGTGCCAGCTCACCAGCAGGGGTGAACACTGAAGCTTTCTTT.

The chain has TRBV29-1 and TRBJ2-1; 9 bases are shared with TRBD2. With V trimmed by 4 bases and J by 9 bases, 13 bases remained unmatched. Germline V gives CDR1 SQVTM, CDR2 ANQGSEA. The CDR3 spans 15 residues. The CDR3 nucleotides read TGCAGCGTTGTCGCCTTTAGCGGGAGAGTGTTTGAGCAGTTCTTC. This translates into CSVVAFSGRVFEQFF.

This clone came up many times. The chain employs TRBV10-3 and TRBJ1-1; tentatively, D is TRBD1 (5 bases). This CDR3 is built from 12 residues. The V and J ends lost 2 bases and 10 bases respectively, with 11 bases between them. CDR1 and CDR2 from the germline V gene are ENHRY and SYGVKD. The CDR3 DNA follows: TGTGCCATCAGTGAGAGGGGTACAGCAGCTTTCTTT. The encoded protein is CAISERGTAAFF.

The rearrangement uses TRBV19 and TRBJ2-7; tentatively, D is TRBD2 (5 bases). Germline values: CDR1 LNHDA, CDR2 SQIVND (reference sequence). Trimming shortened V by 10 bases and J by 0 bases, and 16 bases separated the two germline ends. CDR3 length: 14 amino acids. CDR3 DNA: TGTGCCACCCGCCCCAGTCGGGGCTCCTACGAGCAGTACTTC. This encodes CATRPSRGSYEQYF.

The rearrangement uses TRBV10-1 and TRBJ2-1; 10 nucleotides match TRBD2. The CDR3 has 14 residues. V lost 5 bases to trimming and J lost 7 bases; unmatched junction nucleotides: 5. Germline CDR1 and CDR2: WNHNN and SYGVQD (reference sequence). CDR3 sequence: CASSLAGVFNEQFF. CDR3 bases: TGCGCCAGCAGTCTAGCGGGGGTCTTTAATGAGCAGTTCTTC.

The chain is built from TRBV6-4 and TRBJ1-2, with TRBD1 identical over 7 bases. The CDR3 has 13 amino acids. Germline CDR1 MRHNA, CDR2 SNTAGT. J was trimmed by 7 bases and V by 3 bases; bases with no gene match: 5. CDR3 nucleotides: TGTGCCAGCAGTGAAAAACAGGGGACTGGCTACACCTTC. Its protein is CASSEKQGTGYTF.

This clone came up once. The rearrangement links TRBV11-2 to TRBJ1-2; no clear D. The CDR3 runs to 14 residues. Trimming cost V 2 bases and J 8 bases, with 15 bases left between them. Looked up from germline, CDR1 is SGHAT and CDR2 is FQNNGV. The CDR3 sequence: CASSLFRSLAGYTF. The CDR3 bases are TGTGCCAGCAGCTTATTCAGAAGTCTAGCCGGCTACACCTTC.

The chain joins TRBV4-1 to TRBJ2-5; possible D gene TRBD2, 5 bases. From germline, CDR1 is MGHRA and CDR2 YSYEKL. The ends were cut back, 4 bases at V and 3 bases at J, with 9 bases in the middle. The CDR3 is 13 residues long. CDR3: CASSRGVKETQYF. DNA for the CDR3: TGCGCCAGCAGCCGGGGAGTAAAAGAGACCCAGTACTTC.

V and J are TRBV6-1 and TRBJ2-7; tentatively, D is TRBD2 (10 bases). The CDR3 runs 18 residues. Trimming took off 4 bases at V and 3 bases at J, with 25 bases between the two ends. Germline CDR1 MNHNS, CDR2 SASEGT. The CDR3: CASSATGGGLAGVYEQYF. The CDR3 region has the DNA TGTGCCAGCAGTGCCACAGGGGGCGGTCTAGCGGGAGTCTACGAGCAGTACTTC.

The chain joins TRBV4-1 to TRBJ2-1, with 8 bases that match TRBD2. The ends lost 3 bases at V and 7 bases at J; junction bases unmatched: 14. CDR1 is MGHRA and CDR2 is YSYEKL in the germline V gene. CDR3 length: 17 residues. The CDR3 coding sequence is TGCGCCAGCAGCCATACTATCGGACTAGCCGCGGGGAATGAGCAGTTCTTC. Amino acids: CASSHTIGLAAGNEQFF.

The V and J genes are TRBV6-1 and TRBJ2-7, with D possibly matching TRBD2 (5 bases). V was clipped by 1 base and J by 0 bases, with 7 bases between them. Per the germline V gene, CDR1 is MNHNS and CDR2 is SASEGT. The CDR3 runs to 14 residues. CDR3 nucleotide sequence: TGTGCCAGCAGTGAAGTTCGGGACTCCTACGAGCAGTACTTC. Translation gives CASSEVRDSYEQYF.

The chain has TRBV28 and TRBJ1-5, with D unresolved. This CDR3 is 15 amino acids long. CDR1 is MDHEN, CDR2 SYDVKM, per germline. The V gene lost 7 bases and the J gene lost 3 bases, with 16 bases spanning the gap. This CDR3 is CASNENIGNNQPQHF. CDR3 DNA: TGTGCCAGCAACGAAAACATCGGGAACAATCAGCCCCAGCATTTT.

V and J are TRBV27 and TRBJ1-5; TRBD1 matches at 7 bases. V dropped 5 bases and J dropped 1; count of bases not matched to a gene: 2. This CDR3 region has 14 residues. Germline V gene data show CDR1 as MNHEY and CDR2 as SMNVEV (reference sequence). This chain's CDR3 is CASSQGQSNQPQHF. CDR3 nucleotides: TGTGCCAGCAGTCAGGGACAGAGCAATCAGCCCCAGCATTTT.

The CDR3 sequence: CAWNRGAGGYTF. The CDR3, as DNA: TGTGCCTGGAATCGGGGGGCGGGCGGCTACACCTTC. V usage is TRBV30 and J usage is TRBJ1-2; D perhaps matches TRBD1 (6 bases). The germline V and J ends were trimmed by 4 bases and 8 bases, with 14 bases remaining between them. Germline V CDR1 and CDR2: GTSNPN, SVGIG (reference sequence). This CDR3 has 12 amino acids. Complete variable domain (other parts from reference TRBV30 and TRBJ1-2): SQTIHQWPATLVQPVGSPLSLECTVEGTSNPNLYWYRQAAGRGLQLLFYSVGIGQISSEVPQNLSASRPQDRQFILSSKKLLLSDSGFYLCAWNRGAGGYTFGSGTRLTVV.